This is a list of T cell receptor beta chains from one sample in a study of T cell changes during pregnancy in multiple sclerosis. TCRdb's table, derived via immunoSEQ multiplex PCR, lists solely in-frame clones and lacks some. Of under 30,000 clones listed, around 90% are singletons. The specimen was CD8+ T cells from peripheral blood mononuclear cells, collected in the third trimester of pregnancy. Receptor source: a female donor in good health, enrolled as a control in a pregnancy study. CDR3s include the opening cysteine and the closing phenylalanine or tryptophan. A D gene is named only where the DNA matches it firmly. Only some rows state a clone size, as once, few, many or a class for expanded clones.

v_call	clone_size	cdr3_length	d_call	j_call	cdr3_nt	cdr3_aa
TRBV27	once	13	-	TRBJ1-1	TGTGCCAGCAGCCAGCAGGGGCAGCTTGAAGCTTTCTTT	CASSQQGQLEAFF
TRBV4-1	few	16	-	TRBJ1-6	TGCGCCAGCAGCCAAGAGGCAGATCCAAATAATTCACCCCTCCACTTT	CASSQEADPNNSPLHF
TRBV27	-	12	TRBD1	TRBJ2-7	TGTGCCAGCAGTTTTACAGGGGCAGGGCAGTACTTC	CASSFTGAGQYF
TRBV11-1	-	12	-	TRBJ2-7	TGTGCCAGCAGCCAGGACAGCTACGAGCAGTACTTC	CASSQDSYEQYF
TRBV27	-	11	-	TRBJ1-1	TGTGCCAGCGGGAGCTTCACTGAAGCTTTCTTT	CASGSFTEAFF
TRBV5-6	-	15	TRBD1	TRBJ2-7	TGTGCCAGCAGATATGGGGACAGGGGGAACTACGAGCAGTACTTC	CASRYGDRGNYEQYF
TRBV10-1	-	16	TRBD2	TRBJ2-1	TGCGCCAGCAGTGAACAACTAGCGGGGGTGACCAATGAGCAGTTCTTC	CASSEQLAGVTNEQFF
TRBV6-1	few	13	-	TRBJ2-7	TGTGCCAGCAGTGAGGACAGTCACTACGAGCAGTACTTC	CASSEDSHYEQYF
TRBV7-9	-	14	-	TRBJ1-5	TGTGCCAGCAGCGAAGCGGGGTTCAATCAGCCCCAGCATTTT	CASSEAGFNQPQHF
TRBV11-2	-	15	-	TRBJ1-4	TGTGCCAGCAGCCCCGCCGCTAGAGATGGGGAAAAACTGTTTTTT	CASSPAARDGEKLFF
TRBV5-5	once	12	-	TRBJ2-1	TGTGCCAGCAGCCAGATGTACAATGAGCAGTTCTTC	CASSQMYNEQFF
TRBV28	few	15	TRBD1	TRBJ2-1	TGTGCCAGCAGTTTATATTCAGGGGGTCGACTTGAGCAGTTCTTC	CASSLYSGGRLEQFF
TRBV19	-	21	TRBD2	TRBJ2-2	TGTGCCAGTAGTCAGGCTAGCGGGAGCTCTCGACCCGACTCGAACACCGGGGAGCTGTTTTTT	CASSQASGSSRPDSNTGELFF
TRBV5-1	-	15	-	TRBJ1-6	TGCGCCAGCAGCTTGGCCGCGGGGGTAGATTCACCCCTCCACTTT	CASSLAAGVDSPLHF
TRBV30	-	12	-	TRBJ1-2	TGTGCCTGGCGGGAGGGCAGTAGTGGCTACACCTTC	CAWREGSSGYTF
TRBV5-5	once	14	-	TRBJ2-1	TGTGCCAGCAGCCCGGAGACAGTTTATGATGAGCAGTTCTTC	CASSPETVYDEQFF
TRBV5-1	-	14	-	TRBJ2-7	TGCGCCAGCAGCTTTAGGAGGGAGTCCTACGAGCAGTACTTC	CASSFRRESYEQYF
TRBV5-4	-	16	TRBD2	TRBJ2-7	TGTGCCAGCAGGGCTATCGGCGGGAGGGCCTTTGGCGAGCAGTACTTC	CASRAIGGRAFGEQYF
TRBV5-5	-	16	-	TRBJ2-2	TGTGCCAGCAGGATAGTCGAGGGTTTAGGGACCGGGGAGCTGTTTTTT	CASRIVEGLGTGELFF
TRBV10-3	-	15	-	TRBJ1-6	TGTGCCATCAGTGGCGAAGGGGCTTATAATTCACCCCTCCACTTT	CAISGEGAYNSPLHF
TRBV10-2	-	20	TRBD2	TRBJ2-1	TGCGCCAGCAGTGGCCGCTGGAGACTAGCGGGAGGGCCGGGGCCGGGGGAGCAGTTCTTC	CASSGRWRLAGGPGPGEQFF
TRBV13	-	18	TRBD2	TRBJ2-1	TGTGCCAGCAGCCCGAGGGGTAGCGGGGGGGTTGGCTACAATGAGCAGTTCTTC	CASSPRGSGGVGYNEQFF
TRBV28	-	15	TRBD1	TRBJ1-5	TGTGCCAGCAGTTTCGTGACAGGGGGAAGTCAGCCCCAGCATTTT	CASSFVTGGSQPQHF
TRBV4-1	-	17	-	TRBJ2-5	TGCGCCAGCAGCCAAGATACAAAGGGACTGCGTGTAGGGACCCAGTACTTC	CASSQDTKGLRVGTQYF
TRBV7-7	-	16	TRBD2	TRBJ2-1	TGTGCTAGCAGCTTAGTTTTGGCTAGCGGGGTAAACGAGCAGTTCTTC	CASSLVLASGVNEQFF
TRBV6-5	-	12	TRBD2	TRBJ2-7	TGTGCCAGCAGATCCCCGGGGGGCGAGCAGTACTTC	CASRSPGGEQYF